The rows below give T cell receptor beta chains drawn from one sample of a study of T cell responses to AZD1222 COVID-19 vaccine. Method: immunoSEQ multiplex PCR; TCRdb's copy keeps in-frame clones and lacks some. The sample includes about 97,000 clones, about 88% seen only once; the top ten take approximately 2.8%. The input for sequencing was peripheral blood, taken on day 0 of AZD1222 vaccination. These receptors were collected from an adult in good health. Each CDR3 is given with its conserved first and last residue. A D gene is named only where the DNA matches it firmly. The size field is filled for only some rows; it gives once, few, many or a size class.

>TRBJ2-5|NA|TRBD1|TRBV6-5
CATGTGANQETQYF
TGTGCCACGGGGACAGGGGCGAACCAAGAGACCCAGTACTTC
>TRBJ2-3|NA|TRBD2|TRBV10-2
CASGRGGDTDTQYF
TGCGCCAGCGGGCGCGGGGGGGACACAGATACGCAGTATTTT
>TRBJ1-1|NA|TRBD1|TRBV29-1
CSVRDRAYTEAFF
TGCAGCGTGAGGGACAGGGCGTACACTGAAGCTTTCTTT
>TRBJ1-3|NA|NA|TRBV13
CASSLGGRPSGNTIYF
TGTGCCAGCAGCTTAGGTGGCCGACCCTCTGGAAACACCATATATTTT
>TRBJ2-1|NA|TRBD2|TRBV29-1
CSVEENLAGGSYNEQFF
TGCAGCGTTGAAGAAAACCTAGCGGGGGGGTCCTACAATGAGCAGTTCTTC
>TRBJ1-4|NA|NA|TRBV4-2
CASSQDRRSNEKLFF
TGTGCCAGCAGCCAAGATCGTCGTTCAAATGAAAAACTGTTTTTT
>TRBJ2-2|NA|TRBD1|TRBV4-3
CASSHLQGAGTGELFF
TGCGCCAGCAGCCACTTACAGGGGGCAGGCACCGGGGAGCTGTTTTTT
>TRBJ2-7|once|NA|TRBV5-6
CASSLGPANYEQYF
TGTGCCAGCAGCTTGGGCCCGGCGAACTACGAGCAGTACTTC
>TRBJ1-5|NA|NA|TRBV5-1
CASSLDGDSNQPQHF
TGCGCCAGCAGCTTGGACGGGGATAGCAATCAGCCCCAGCATTTT
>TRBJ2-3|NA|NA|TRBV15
CATRPGLPTDTQYF
TGTGCCACCAGACCGGGGCTACCCACAGATACGCAGTATTTT
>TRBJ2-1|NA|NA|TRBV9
CASSVDVGFRNEQFF
TGTGCCAGCAGCGTAGATGTGGGGTTTCGAAATGAGCAGTTCTTC
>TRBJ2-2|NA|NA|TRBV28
CASSLGILRAGELFF
TGTGCCAGCAGTCTGGGGATACTCAGGGCCGGGGAGCTGTTTTTT
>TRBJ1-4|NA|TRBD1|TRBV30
CAWKRPGQLNEKLFF
TGTGCCTGGAAGCGACCGGGACAGTTAAATGAAAAACTGTTTTTT
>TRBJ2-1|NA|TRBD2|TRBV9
CASSPHGSSGGVSYNEQFF
TGTGCCAGCAGCCCTCATGGGAGTAGCGGGGGGGTAAGCTACAATGAGCAGTTCTTC
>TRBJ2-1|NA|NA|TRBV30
CAWSVQPGREQFF
TGTGCCTGGAGTGTACAACCAGGGCGTGAGCAGTTCTTC
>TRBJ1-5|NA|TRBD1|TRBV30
CAWGGGDNQPQHF
TGTGCCTGGGGAGGGGGCGACAATCAGCCCCAGCATTTT
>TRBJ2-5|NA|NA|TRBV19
CASSIDRAQETQYF
TGTGCCAGTAGTATAGATCGGGCCCAAGAGACCCAGTACTTC
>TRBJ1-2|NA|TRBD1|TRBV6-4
CASSDRGHGYTF
TGTGCCAGCAGCGACAGGGGGCATGGCTACACCTTC
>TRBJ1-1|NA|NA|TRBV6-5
CASSYEMNTEAFF
TGTGCCAGCAGTTACGAGATGAACACTGAAGCTTTCTTT
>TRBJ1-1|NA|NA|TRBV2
CASSDGGRAAFF
TGTGCCAGCAGTGACGGAGGGAGAGCAGCTTTCTTT
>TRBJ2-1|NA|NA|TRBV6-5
CASSNTRADEQFF
TGTGCCAGCAGCAATACTAGGGCCGATGAGCAGTTCTTC
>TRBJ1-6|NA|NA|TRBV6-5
CASRVQRGYNSPLHF
TGTGCCAGCAGGGTCCAACGGGGCTATAATTCACCCCTCCACTTT
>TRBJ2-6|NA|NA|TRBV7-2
CASSLVTGSSGANVLTF
TGTGCCAGCAGCTTAGTAACGGGGTCCTCTGGGGCCAACGTCCTGACTTTC
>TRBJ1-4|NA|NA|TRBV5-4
CASSSDPGIEKLFF
TGTGCCAGCAGCTCGGATCCGGGGATTGAAAAACTGTTTTTT
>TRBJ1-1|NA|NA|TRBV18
CASSPQGQGTEAFF
TGTGCCAGCTCACCACAGGGGCAGGGGACTGAAGCTTTCTTT
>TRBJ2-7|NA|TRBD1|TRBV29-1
CSVGSVQGAYEQYF
TGCAGCGTTGGGTCGGTACAGGGGGCCTACGAGCAGTACTTC
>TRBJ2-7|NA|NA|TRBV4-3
CASSQERGTPSYEQYF
TGCGCCAGCAGCCAAGAACGCGGGACACCTTCCTACGAGCAGTACTTC
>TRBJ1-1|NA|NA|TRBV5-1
CASSFQGIEAFF
TGCGCCAGCAGCTTTCAGGGGATTGAAGCTTTCTTT
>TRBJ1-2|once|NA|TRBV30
CAWSPLSRGKGYTF
TGTGCCTGGAGTCCCCTATCCCGGGGGAAAGGCTACACCTTC
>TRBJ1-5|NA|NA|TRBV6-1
CASSEGDYSNQPQHF
TGTGCCAGCAGTGAAGGGGATTATAGCAATCAGCCCCAGCATTTT
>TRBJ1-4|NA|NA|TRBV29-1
CSVEVEGLKLFF
TGCAGCGTTGAAGTAGAGGGGCTAAAATTGTTTTTT
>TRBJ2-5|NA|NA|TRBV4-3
CASSQSTTRVETQYF
TGCGCCAGCAGCCAAAGCACTACGAGGGTAGAGACCCAGTACTTC